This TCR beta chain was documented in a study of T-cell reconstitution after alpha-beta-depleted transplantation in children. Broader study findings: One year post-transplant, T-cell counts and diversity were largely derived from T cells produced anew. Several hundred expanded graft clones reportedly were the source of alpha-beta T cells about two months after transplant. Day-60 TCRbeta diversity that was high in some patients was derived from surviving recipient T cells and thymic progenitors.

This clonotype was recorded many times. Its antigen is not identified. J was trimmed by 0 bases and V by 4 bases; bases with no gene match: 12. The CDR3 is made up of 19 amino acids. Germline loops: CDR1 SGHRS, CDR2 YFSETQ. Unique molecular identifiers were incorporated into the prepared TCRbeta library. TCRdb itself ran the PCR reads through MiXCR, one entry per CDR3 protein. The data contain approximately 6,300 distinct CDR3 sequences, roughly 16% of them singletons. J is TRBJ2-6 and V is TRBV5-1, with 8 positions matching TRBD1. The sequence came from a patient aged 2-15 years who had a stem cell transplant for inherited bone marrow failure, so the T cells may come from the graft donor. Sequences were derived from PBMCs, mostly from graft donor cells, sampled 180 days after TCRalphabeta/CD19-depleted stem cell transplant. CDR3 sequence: CASSALSGQASSGANVLTF. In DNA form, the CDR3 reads TGCGCCAGCAGCGCCCTTTCGGGACAGGCCTCCTCTGGGGCCAACGTCCTGACTTTC. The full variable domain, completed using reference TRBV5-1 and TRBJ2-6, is KAGVTQTPRYLIKTRGQQVTLSCSPISGHRSVSWYQQTPGQGLQFLFEYFSETQRNKGNFPGRFSGRQFSNSRSEMNVSTLELGDSALYLCASSALSGQASSGANVLTFGAGSRLTVL.